This entry lists 3 T cell receptor beta chains sequenced from one sample in a study of blood T cell repertoires in COVID-19. Data came from immunoSEQ multiplex PCR; TCRdb stores just in-frame clones and leaves some out. The sample holds 210,000 or so clones, about 90% seen once. The material sequenced was peripheral blood. The source of these receptors is a man aged 35-49 years with active or convalescent COVID-19.

This clone was counted a single time. The chain combines TRBV6-2 or TRBV6-3 with TRBJ2-2, with 11 bases matching TRBD2. Germline loops: CDR1 MNHEY, CDR2 SVGEGT. Trimming at V came to 5 bases and at J to 3 bases, leaving 5 bases not matched to a gene. The CDR3 sequence is 16 residues long. The CDR3 bases are TGTGCCAGCAGTGGGCTTAGCGGGAGGGACACCGGGGAGCTGTTTTTT. Its protein is CASSGLSGRDTGELFF.

This chain joins TRBV18 and TRBJ1-1, with unresolved D. Trimming left V 2 bases short and J 1 base short, with 5 bases between. The CDR3 contains 13 residues. Per the germline V gene, CDR1 is KGHSH and CDR2 is LQKENI. The CDR3 reads CASSPGGNTEAFF. The CDR3, as DNA: TGTGCCAGCTCACCAGGAGGGAACACTGAAGCTTTCTTT.

The gene calls are TRBV7-2 and TRBJ1-1, with a possible D match to TRBD1 (5 bases). This CDR3 comprises 15 residues. V shed 2 bases and J shed 1 base, with 11 bases lying between them. Per the germline V gene, CDR1 is SGHTA and CDR2 is FQGNSA. CDR3 in DNA: TGTGCCAGCAGCTTAAACGCCAGGGCGAACACTGAAGCTTTCTTT. The encoded protein is CASSLNARANTEAFF.